This T cell receptor (beta chain) was recovered during a study of T cells after yellow fever vaccination. Study context: Some fractions had low cell numbers, and these were prepared with SMART-Seq v4 Ultra Low Input.

5'RACE template switching generated TCR cDNA, adding a universal primer site and UMIs. TCRdb redid the calling of the 5' RACE reads with MiXCR, one entry per CDR3 protein. The sample consists of a few hundred thousand distinct CDR3 sequences, about 15% of them appearing once. Per germline, CDR1 ENHRY and CDR2 SYGVKD. J was trimmed by 6 bases and V by 3 bases; bases with no gene match: 5. This CDR3 contains 14 residues. The sample here was PBMCs, taken roughly 5 days after the first yellow fever vaccination. The origin of this receptor is a man younger than 35 who received the YFV17D yellow fever vaccine. The rearrangement joins TRBV10-3 to TRBJ1-5; 7 bases are shared with TRBD1. CDR3: CAISEDRVGQPQHF. Written as DNA, the CDR3 is TGTGCCATCAGTGAAGACAGGGTGGGTCAGCCCCAGCATTTT.